A selection of T cell receptor beta chains follows, all from one sample in a study of T cell repertoires in cytomegalovirus infection. TCRdb used MiXCR to reprocess the reads, holding one entry per CDR3 protein. The sample records roughly 230,000 distinct CDR3 sequences, approximately 13% being singletons. The sample consisted of PBMCs. The source is a human donor in good health (CMV status not recorded). Some clones in this sample may be carry-over from other donors' samples. Each CDR3 is given with its conserved first and last residue. The D gene is left open where the match is weak. Size is stated for part of the rows, as once, few or many counts, or as a class when the clone is expanded.

d_gene: TRBD2
abundance: many
j_gene: TRBJ2-1
v_gene: TRBV6-6
CDR3aa: CASRDTSGDEQFF
CDR3nt: TGTGCCAGCAGAGACACTAGCGGGGATGAGCAGTTCTTC

d_gene: NA
abundance: few
j_gene: TRBJ2-3
v_gene: TRBV24-1
CDR3aa: CATSDSDITTQDTQYF
CDR3nt: TGTGCCACCAGTGACTCGGACATCACTACTCAGGATACGCAGTATTTT

d_gene: TRBD2
abundance: many
j_gene: TRBJ2-2
v_gene: TRBV7-2
CDR3aa: CASSPLSGLAARGELFF
CDR3nt: TGTGCCAGCAGCCCCTTGTCAGGACTAGCGGCGAGAGGGGAGCTGTTTTTT

d_gene: NA
abundance: many
j_gene: TRBJ1-2
v_gene: TRBV5-6
CDR3aa: CASSFPTRYGYTF
CDR3nt: TGTGCCAGCAGCTTCCCGACGCGCTATGGCTACACCTTC

d_gene: NA
abundance: NA
j_gene: TRBJ1-6
v_gene: TRBV20-1
CDR3aa: CSAPRGDNYNSPLHF
CDR3nt: TGCAGTGCTCCTCGGGGGGATAACTATAATTCACCCCTCCACTTT

d_gene: NA
abundance: many
j_gene: TRBJ2-7
v_gene: TRBV6-2/TRBV6-3
CDR3aa: CATRRRTDSYEQYF
CDR3nt: TGTGCCACCCGCCGCCGGACGGACTCCTACGAGCAGTACTTC

d_gene: NA
abundance: NA
j_gene: TRBJ1-1
v_gene: TRBV28
CDR3aa: CASTLTGNTEAFF
CDR3nt: TGTGCCAGCACCCTTACGGGAAACACTGAAGCTTTCTTT

d_gene: NA
abundance: many
j_gene: TRBJ2-2
v_gene: TRBV24-1
CDR3aa: CATGASLNTGELFF
CDR3nt: TGTGCCACCGGGGCCAGTTTGAACACCGGGGAGCTGTTTTTT

d_gene: TRBD1
abundance: few
j_gene: TRBJ1-2
v_gene: TRBV15
CDR3aa: CATSSRGSYGYTF
CDR3nt: TGTGCCACCAGCAGCAGGGGGTCCTATGGCTACACCTTC

d_gene: TRBD2
abundance: few
j_gene: TRBJ2-3
v_gene: TRBV14
CDR3aa: CASSAAEDGGRAEDTQYF
CDR3nt: TGTGCCAGCAGCGCAGCTGAGGATGGCGGGAGGGCCGAGGATACGCAGTATTTT

d_gene: TRBD1
abundance: NA
j_gene: TRBJ2-5
v_gene: TRBV7-9
CDR3aa: CASSQDRSGETQYF
CDR3nt: TGTGCCAGCAGCCAGGACAGGAGTGGTGAGACCCAGTACTTC

d_gene: NA
abundance: many
j_gene: TRBJ2-5
v_gene: TRBV7-3
CDR3aa: CASSLLGLGLQETQYF
CDR3nt: TGTGCCAGCAGCTTACTGGGACTGGGTTTACAAGAGACCCAGTACTTC

d_gene: NA
abundance: few
j_gene: TRBJ2-7
v_gene: TRBV20-1
CDR3aa: CSATNNNAGPGYEQYF
CDR3nt: TGCAGTGCTACAAACAACAACGCGGGACCGGGATACGAGCAGTACTTC

d_gene: NA
abundance: NA
j_gene: TRBJ2-1
v_gene: TRBV6-5
CDR3aa: CASSYIGGGRNNEQFF
CDR3nt: TGTGCCAGCAGTTACATTGGGGGGGGCCGAAACAATGAGCAGTTCTTC

d_gene: TRBD2
abundance: many
j_gene: TRBJ2-2
v_gene: TRBV7-2
CDR3aa: CASIRTSGNTGELFF
CDR3nt: TGTGCCAGCATCCGGACTAGCGGTAACACCGGGGAGCTGTTTTTT

d_gene: TRBD2
abundance: many
j_gene: TRBJ2-5
v_gene: TRBV7-2
CDR3aa: CASSSPSGGAQYF
CDR3nt: TGTGCCAGCAGCTCTCCTAGCGGGGGGGCCCAGTACTTC

d_gene: NA
abundance: many
j_gene: TRBJ2-7
v_gene: TRBV7-3
CDR3aa: CASSLTLGYEQYF
CDR3nt: TGTGCCAGCAGCTTAACGTTGGGTTACGAGCAGTACTTC

d_gene: TRBD1
abundance: many
j_gene: TRBJ2-5
v_gene: TRBV7-2
CDR3aa: CASSSRQGVETQYF
CDR3nt: TGTGCCAGCAGCTCCCGACAGGGGGTGGAGACCCAGTACTTC

d_gene: TRBD1
abundance: many
j_gene: TRBJ2-6
v_gene: TRBV7-2
CDR3aa: CASSLNRGRRGANVLTF
CDR3nt: TGTGCCAGCAGCTTAAACAGGGGGCGACGTGGGGCCAACGTCCTGACTTTC

d_gene: NA
abundance: NA
j_gene: TRBJ2-3
v_gene: TRBV20-1
CDR3aa: CSAGPGRKDTQYF
CDR3nt: TGCAGTGCTGGCCCGGGACGAAAAGATACGCAGTATTTT

d_gene: NA
abundance: few
j_gene: TRBJ1-2
v_gene: TRBV20-1
CDR3aa: CSASQTGIGGYTF
CDR3nt: TGCAGTGCTAGCCAAACAGGGATTGGTGGCTACACCTTC

d_gene: NA
abundance: many
j_gene: TRBJ2-3
v_gene: TRBV7-2
CDR3aa: CASSLAGAPGDTQYF
CDR3nt: TGTGCCAGCAGCTTAGCGGGAGCCCCGGGAGATACGCAGTATTTT

d_gene: TRBD2
abundance: NA
j_gene: TRBJ2-5
v_gene: TRBV20-1
CDR3aa: CSARLAGVETQYF
CDR3nt: TGCAGTGCTAGACTAGCGGGGGTGGAGACCCAGTACTTC

d_gene: TRBD1
abundance: many
j_gene: TRBJ2-1
v_gene: TRBV24-1
CDR3aa: CATSDGAGTVPYNEQFF
CDR3nt: TGTGCCACCAGTGATGGGGCCGGGACAGTCCCCTACAATGAGCAGTTCTTC

d_gene: NA
abundance: many
j_gene: TRBJ1-1
v_gene: TRBV28
CDR3aa: CASSLYPAGNTEAFF
CDR3nt: TGTGCCAGCAGTTTATACCCCGCGGGGAACACTGAAGCTTTCTTT

d_gene: NA
abundance: many
j_gene: TRBJ2-2
v_gene: TRBV19
CDR3aa: CASSIVNRDGLTGELFF
CDR3nt: TGTGCCAGTAGTATAGTCAATAGGGACGGACTTACCGGGGAGCTGTTTTTT